Listed here are 21 T cell receptor beta chains from one sample, sequenced in a study of T-cell reconstitution after alpha-beta-depleted transplantation in children. Preparation of the TCRbeta library was carried out with unique molecular identifiers. TCRdb re-called the PCR reads through MiXCR, storing one row per CDR3 protein. The table shows 350,000 to 500,000 distinct CDR3 sequences, with 43% occurring only once. Sequences were derived from PBMCs, sampled before TCRalphabeta/CD19-depleted stem cell transplant. All receptors derive from a girl aged 2-10 years with aplastic anemia, due to receive a stem cell transplant.

This chain joins TRBV7-6 and TRBJ2-7; unclear D gene. Germline V gene data show CDR1 as SGHVS and CDR2 as FNYEAQ. The CDR3 covers 14 residues. The V end lost 3 bases, the J end lost 0 bases, and 9 bases lay between the germline ends. CDR3 region: CASSFTASSYEQYF. In DNA form, the CDR3 reads TGTGCCAGCAGCTTTACAGCGAGCTCCTACGAGCAGTACTTC.

The rearrangement joins TRBV5-1 to TRBJ2-3; the D is unclear. The V gene lost 2 bases and the J gene lost 3 bases, with 13 bases spanning the gap. Germline V lookup: CDR1 SGHRS, CDR2 YFSETQ. CDR3 length: 15 residues. The CDR3 here is CASSLKGLGTDTQYF. The CDR3 DNA follows: TGCGCCAGCAGCTTAAAAGGGTTGGGAACAGATACGCAGTATTTT. The full variable domain, its missing parts supplied by reference TRBV5-1 and TRBJ2-3, is KAGVTQTPRYLIKTRGQQVTLSCSPISGHRSVSWYQQTPGQGLQFLFEYFSETQRNKGNFPGRFSGRQFSNSRSEMNVSTLELGDSALYLCASSLKGLGTDTQYFGPGTRLTVL.

The chain combines TRBV2 with TRBJ2-3; tentative D call: TRBD2 (6 bases). This CDR3 contains 14 residues. Germline CDR1 and CDR2: SNHLY and FYNNEI. V was clipped by 3 bases and J by 4 bases, with 11 bases between them. CDR3 amino acids: CASSEVGGSDTQYF. The CDR3 coding sequence is TGTGCCAGCAGTGAGGTGGGAGGCTCAGATACGCAGTATTTT.

This clonotype was found many times. V gene TRBV12-3 or TRBV12-4 combines with J gene TRBJ2-2, with a tentative D call TRBD2 (6 bases). The V end lost 3 bases, the J end lost 0 bases, and 11 bases lay between the germline ends. The CDR3 totals 16 residues. The DNA of the CDR3 is TGTGCCAGCAGTTTCGGAGGGAGCGCGAACACCGGGGAGCTGTTTTTT. This encodes CASSFGGSANTGELFF.

CDR3 in DNA: TGTGCCAGCTCACCACTTAACAATGAGCAGTTCTTC. It encodes CASSPLNNEQFF. The V gene is TRBV18, the J gene TRBJ2-1; D is undetermined. CDR3 length: 12 amino acids. V lost 1 base to trimming and J lost 5 bases, with 3 bases between them. Germline CDR1 is KGHSH and CDR2 is LQKENI.

The chain carries TRBV20-1 and TRBJ2-3; 8 bases match TRBD2. The germline gives CDR1 DFQATT, CDR2 SNEGSKA (reference sequence). J lost 1 base, V lost 3 bases, and 3 bases had no gene match. The CDR3 contains 14 residues. The CDR3, as DNA: TGCAGTGCTAGCGGGAGGGCCGGCACAGATACGCAGTATTTT. Translated, it gives CSASGRAGTDTQYF.

This clonotype was counted only a few times. The gene calls are TRBV6-6 and TRBJ1-2, with unresolved D. From germline, CDR1 is MNHNY and CDR2 SVGAGI (reference sequence). Trimming removed 6 bases from V and 5 bases from J, with 13 bases in between. CDR3 length: 13 residues. In nucleotides, the CDR3 is TGTGCCAGCAGCCACCCCGAGGTGTATGGCTACACCTTC. Protein sequence: CASSHPEVYGYTF.

The rearrangement joins TRBV7-1 to TRBJ2-2; D is perhaps TRBD1 (6 bases). TRBV7-1 is filed as an ORF, its function uncertain. The CDR3 loop spans 12 amino acids. V lost 3 bases and J lost 8, with 7 bases in between. The CDR3 is CASSSQGGELFF. The CDR3 DNA follows: TGTGCCAGCAGCTCCCAGGGGGGGGAGCTGTTTTTT.

This clonotype has more than one count but fewer than ten. The chain combines TRBV12-3 or TRBV12-4 with TRBJ2-1, with 7 bases identical to TRBD2. The length of the CDR3 is 16 residues. The J segment lost 8 bases and the V segment lost 10 bases, leaving 20 bases of the junction unmatched. CDR3 sequence: CATHPWGGSSVHEQFF. CDR3 DNA: TGTGCCACCCATCCGTGGGGGGGGTCCTCGGTCCATGAGCAGTTCTTC.

This chain joins TRBV20-1 and TRBJ2-1; TRBD1 matches at 7 bases. Germline trimming cut 6 bases from V and 0 bases from J; bases unmatched to any gene: 5. Germline CDR1 DFQATT, CDR2 SNEGSKA (reference sequence). The CDR3 spans 14 residues. The DNA of the CDR3 is TGCAGTGCCTCGGACAGGAGCTCCTACAATGAGCAGTTCTTC. Its protein product is CSASDRSSYNEQFF.

The V gene is TRBV5-1, the J gene TRBJ2-5, with TRBD1 matching 7 bases. The CDR3 is made up of 15 amino acids. CDR1 is SGHRS, CDR2 YFSETQ, per germline. The ends lost 0 bases at V and 1 base at J; junction bases unmatched: 3. The CDR3 region has the DNA TGCGCCAGCAGCTTGGGACAGGGCTTCCAAGAGACCCAGTACTTC. Amino acids: CASSLGQGFQETQYF.

V and J are TRBV15 and TRBJ1-2; 8 bases are shared with TRBD1. Trimming took 1 base from V and 8 from J; bases not matched to a gene: 9. Per germline, CDR1 LNHNV and CDR2 YYDKDF (reference sequence). The CDR3 is 15 residues long. The CDR3 sequence: CATSRAISTGVGYTF. The CDR3 nucleotides read TGTGCCACCAGCAGAGCAATATCGACAGGGGTCGGCTACACCTTC.

The genes are TRBV6-1 and TRBJ2-7, with 7 bases lining up with TRBD1. Unmatched junction bases numbered 9, after V lost 2 bases and J lost 2 bases. Germline lookup yields CDR1 MNHNS and CDR2 SASEGT. The length of the CDR3 is 16 residues. CDR3 loop: CASSEQPGQTPYEQYF. The DNA for the CDR3 is TGTGCCAGCAGTGAACAGCCGGGACAGACTCCCTACGAGCAGTACTTC.

This chain connects TRBV10-3 to TRBJ2-1; D might be TRBD1 or TRBD2, each matching 5 bases. V lost 3 bases and J 3 bases, leaving 12 bases between the germline ends. The CDR3 extends over 15 amino acids. The germline V gene has CDR1 ENHRY and CDR2 SYGVKD. CDR3 region: CAISDPGAGYNEQFF. DNA of the CDR3: TGTGCCATCAGTGACCCCGGGGCCGGCTACAATGAGCAGTTCTTC.

The chain links TRBV12-3 or TRBV12-4 to TRBJ2-7, with 10 bases lining up with TRBD1. The CDR3 has 15 residues. V trimming: 8 bases; J trimming: 6 bases; junction bases outside the gene matches: 13. In DNA, the CDR3 is TGTGCCAGCGGAAAAGGTGGACAGGGGGGGAGCGAGCAGTACTTC. This translates into CASGKGGQGGSEQYF.

This clonotype was recorded many times. The genes are TRBV5-5 and TRBJ2-1; 10 nucleotides align to TRBD2. Germline CDR1 is SGHKS and CDR2 is YYEKEE (reference sequence). The V gene end was trimmed by 2 bases and the J gene end by 3 bases; junction bases not matched to a gene: 5. The CDR3 runs to 16 residues. CDR3 residues: CASSFNSGRYYNEQFF. The CDR3 DNA reads as TGTGCCAGCAGCTTCAATAGCGGGAGGTACTACAATGAGCAGTTCTTC.

The chain recombines TRBV7-9 with TRBJ2-5, with 9 bases matching TRBD1. From germline, CDR1 is SEHNR and CDR2 FQNEAQ (reference sequence). V gave up 5 bases and J gave up 4 bases; unmatched junction bases: 11. The CDR3 loop spans 16 amino acids. CDR3 coding DNA: TGTGCCAGCAGCCCGAGGACAGGGGTAGCAGGAGAGACCCAGTACTTC. Protein: CASSPRTGVAGETQYF.

This clonotype appeared many times. V gene TRBV5-5 combines with J gene TRBJ2-3; TRBD1 or TRBD2 may be the D gene (6 bases each). The CDR3 is 15 residues long. Germline loops: CDR1 SGHKS, CDR2 YYEKEE (reference sequence). Trimming removed 4 bases at V and 6 bases at J, with 18 bases between. The CDR3 region is CASSPWRGIWDTQYF. The CDR3 nucleotides read TGTGCCAGCAGCCCGTGGAGGGGGATTTGGGATACGCAGTATTTT.

The chain links TRBV12-3 or TRBV12-4 to TRBJ2-5, with 9 bases lining up with TRBD1. The CDR3 totals 15 residues. V gave up 3 bases and J gave up 0 bases; unmatched junction bases: 2. The CDR3 loop is CASSFRQGDQETQYF. The CDR3 DNA follows: TGTGCCAGCAGTTTTCGACAGGGGGACCAAGAGACCCAGTACTTC.

This rearrangement joins TRBV6-5 to TRBJ1-4; D is possibly TRBD1 (5 bases). Trimming cost V 3 bases and J 8 bases, with 13 bases left between them. This CDR3 has 14 amino acids. Looked up from germline, CDR1 is MNHEY and CDR2 is SVGAGI. The CDR3 sequence: CASSYTGTREKLFF. For the CDR3, the DNA is TGTGCCAGCAGTTATACCGGGACCCGCGAAAAACTGTTTTTT.

The rearrangement joins TRBV7-9 to TRBJ2-3; D could derive from TRBD1 or TRBD2 (5 bases each). V lost 5 bases, J lost 5 bases, and 23 bases lay in between. The germline V gene has CDR1 SEHNR and CDR2 FQNEAQ (reference sequence). The CDR3 consists of 17 residues. The CDR3 is CASSRLGARAQGDTQYF. In nucleotides, the CDR3 is TGTGCCAGCAGCCGTCTGGGCGCGAGGGCCCAGGGAGATACGCAGTATTTT.